This TCR beta chain was observed in a study of vaccination and CD4 T cells after COVID-19. The treatment: roughly ten-day PBMC culture with coronavirus spike peptide pools or control peptides (ViraFEST assay). The Oncomine TCR Beta short-read assay sequenced DNA from cultured CD4+ T cells. TCRdb passed the PCR reads through MiXCR, listing each CDR3 protein once. Of about 3,400 distinct CDR3 sequences in the sample, roughly 17% were seen once. Germline values: CDR1 SEHNR, CDR2 FQNEAQ (reference sequence). The CDR3 spans 16 residues. The trim removed 7 bases at V and 1 base at J, leaving 9 bases unmatched. As to this clonotype: The target antigen is unknown.

This receptor was obtained from a human donor who had recovered from COVID-19. What was sequenced was CD4+ T cells from blood, cultured in vitro. The chain joins TRBV7-9 to TRBJ2-2, with 7 positions matching TRBD1. The DNA of the CDR3 is TGTGCCAGCAACCTCCTAGGGACAGTGAACACCGGGGAGCTGTTTTTT. Its translation is CASNLLGTVNTGELFF.